A selection of T cell receptor beta chains follows, all from one sample in a study of blood T cells in healthy people across ages. TCRdb re-analysed the 5' RACE reads in MiXCR, keeping a single row per CDR3 protein. This sample yields 730,000 or so distinct CDR3 sequences, of which roughly two fifths are seen a single time; 25% to 30% belongs to the top ten. The sequenced material came from blood. These receptors all stem from an elderly man in good health. Both conserved end residues are part of each CDR3. The order of the fields is V gene, CDR3 length, D gene, J gene, clone size, CDR3 protein, CDR3 DNA. A D gene is named only where the DNA matches it firmly. Size is stated for part of the rows, as once, few or many counts, or as a class when the clone is expanded.

>TRBV6-5|15|-|TRBJ1-5|-
CASSYSPSLNQPQHF
TGTGCCAGCAGTTACTCTCCTAGCCTCAATCAGCCCCAGCATTTT
>TRBV7-2|16|-|TRBJ1-1|-
CASSARDGVMNTEAFF
TGTGCCAGCAGCGCGCGGGACGGAGTAATGAACACTGAAGCTTTCTTT
>TRBV6-6|14|-|TRBJ2-5|-
CASSYGGAEETQYF
TGTGCCAGCAGTTACGGGGGGGCGGAGGAGACCCAGTACTTC
>TRBV3-1|12|-|TRBJ2-7|-
CASGGGLGEQYF
TGTGCCAGCGGGGGTGGGCTGGGCGAGCAGTACTTC
>TRBV30|14|-|TRBJ2-2|-
CAWSRQGWTGELFF
TGTGCCTGGAGTCGCCAGGGGTGGACCGGGGAGCTGTTTTTT
>TRBV14|15|TRBD2|TRBJ2-7|-
CASSPGTSDYNEQYF
TGTGCCAGCAGCCCCGGGACTAGCGACTACAATGAGCAGTACTTC
>TRBV14|16|TRBD1|TRBJ2-3|few
CASSPIGQGTADTQYF
TGTGCCAGCAGCCCGATAGGACAGGGAACTGCAGATACGCAGTATTTT
>TRBV5-1|12|TRBD1|TRBJ2-7|few
CASGTGDYEQYF
TGCGCCAGCGGGACAGGGGACTACGAGCAGTACTTC
>TRBV10-3|11|-|TRBJ1-1|-
CAITEDWEAFF
TGTGCCATCACGGAAGATTGGGAAGCTTTCTTT
>TRBV20-1|14|TRBD1|TRBJ1-1|few
CSARETGGWPEAFF
TGCAGTGCTAGAGAGACAGGGGGGTGGCCTGAAGCTTTCTTT
>TRBV12-3/TRBV12-4|15|-|TRBJ2-4|-
CASRPRMEAKNIQYF
TGTGCCAGCAGGCCCCGAATGGAAGCCAAAAACATTCAGTACTTC
>TRBV7-8|14|TRBD2|TRBJ2-7|-
CASRVTSANNEQYF
TGTGCCAGCAGGGTGACTAGCGCTAACAATGAGCAGTACTTC
>TRBV20-1|14|-|TRBJ1-1|-
CSARDRGSFTEAFF
TGCAGTGCTAGAGATCGGGGTAGTTTCACTGAAGCTTTCTTT
>TRBV6-2/TRBV6-3|16|-|TRBJ1-5|-
CASSYLAGSGNQPQHF
TGTGCCAGCAGTTACCTCGCAGGGAGCGGCAATCAGCCCCAGCATTTT
>TRBV7-9|12|TRBD1|TRBJ1-1|once
CASSSDRGRAFF
TGTGCCAGCAGTTCCGACAGGGGCCGGGCTTTCTTT
>TRBV20-1|15|-|TRBJ2-1|few
CSARDRTGTYNEQFF
TGCAGTGCTAGAGATCGAACGGGAACATACAATGAGCAGTTCTTC
>TRBV3-1|13|-|TRBJ2-4|few
CASSQMGKNIQYF
TGTGCCAGCAGCCAAATGGGGAAAAACATTCAGTACTTC
>TRBV5-1|15|-|TRBJ2-2|-
CASSLREANTGELFF
TGCGCCAGCAGCTTGCGCGAGGCTAACACCGGGGAGCTGTTTTTT
>TRBV3-1|13|-|TRBJ2-5|-
CASSQIGGETQYF
TGTGCCAGCAGCCAAATCGGGGGAGAGACCCAGTACTTC
>TRBV4-3|13|-|TRBJ2-1|many
CASSQLQGHEQFF
TGCGCCAGCAGCCAACTACAGGGACACGAGCAGTTCTTC
>TRBV5-1|16|TRBD2|TRBJ2-7|few
CASSLEVLADYYEQYF
TGCGCCAGCAGCTTGGAAGTGCTAGCGGATTACTACGAGCAGTACTTC
>TRBV12-3/TRBV12-4|13|-|TRBJ2-3|many
CASSFGGTDTQYF
TGTGCCAGCAGCTTTGGGGGCACAGATACGCAGTATTTT
>TRBV9|14|TRBD1|TRBJ2-3|-
CASSPGTGLDTQYF
TGTGCCAGCAGCCCCGGGACAGGGTTAGATACGCAGTATTTT
>TRBV7-2|15|TRBD1|TRBJ1-5|few
CASSYRTGQGQPQHF
TGTGCCAGCAGCTACAGGACAGGGCAAGGTCAGCCCCAGCATTTT
>TRBV6-1|15|-|TRBJ2-1|-
CASSDILTSFHEQFF
TGTGCCAGCAGTGATATACTAACTAGCTTCCATGAGCAGTTCTTC
>TRBV20-1|14|TRBD2|TRBJ2-5|once
CSARRREGQETQYF
TGCAGTGCTAGACGGCGGGAGGGCCAAGAGACCCAGTACTTC
>TRBV29-1|13|-|TRBJ2-7|few
CSATLTGPYEQYF
TGCAGCGCCACCTTAACAGGACCTTACGAGCAGTACTTC
>TRBV6-2/TRBV6-3|15|-|TRBJ2-7|many
CASSDPGTPPYEQYF
TGTGCCAGCAGCGACCCCGGGACGCCGCCCTACGAGCAGTACTTC
>TRBV29-1|13|-|TRBJ2-1|many
CSVRESSYNEQFF
TGCAGCGTTCGAGAGAGCTCCTACAATGAGCAGTTCTTC
>TRBV10-3|15|TRBD1|TRBJ2-7|many
CAISDSMDRGHEQYF
TGTGCCATCAGTGATTCGATGGACAGGGGCCACGAGCAGTACTTC
>TRBV11-3|14|-|TRBJ1-6|-
CASSLGVPNSPLHF
TGTGCCAGCAGCCTCGGGGTCCCCAATTCACCCCTCCACTTT
>TRBV12-5|13|-|TRBJ1-1|-
CASGTRTNSEAFF
TGTGCTAGTGGTACCCGCACAAACAGCGAAGCTTTCTTT
>TRBV20-1|19|TRBD2|TRBJ2-3|-
CSARAGLAGVGGSTDTQYF
TGCAGTGCTAGAGCGGGACTAGCGGGTGTGGGGGGAAGCACAGATACGCAGTATTTT
>TRBV15|16|-|TRBJ2-3|many
CATSRAELFRTDTQYF
TGTGCCACCAGCAGAGCCGAACTCTTTAGAACAGATACGCAGTATTTT
>TRBV19|14|-|TRBJ1-5|-
CASSLLGAYQPQHF
TGTGCCAGTAGTCTCCTGGGGGCCTATCAGCCCCAGCATTTT
>TRBV15|14|-|TRBJ1-5|-
CATSPNRWSQPQHF
TGTGCCACCAGCCCCAACAGGTGGAGCCAGCCCCAGCATTTT
>TRBV6-6|14|TRBD2|TRBJ2-1|-
CASSHGGRGNEQFF
TGTGCCAGCAGCCATGGGGGGAGGGGCAATGAGCAGTTCTTC
>TRBV27|16|TRBD1|TRBJ1-5|-
CASSLSRTGQGQPQHF
TGTGCCAGCAGTTTATCGAGGACAGGGCAGGGTCAGCCCCAGCATTTT
>TRBV5-1|13|-|TRBJ2-7|many
CASSLVADYEQYF
TGCGCCAGCAGCTTGGTTGCGGACTACGAGCAGTACTTC
>TRBV4-3|16|-|TRBJ2-2|-
CASSQDAAGSAGELFF
TGCGCCAGCAGTCAAGATGCCGCGGGGTCGGCCGGGGAGCTGTTTTTT